This T cell receptor (beta chain) originates from a study of blood T cell repertoires in COVID-19. In the study overall: COVID-19 samples collected from the United States, Italy and Spain covered acute and convalescent phases.

Germline CDR1 reads LGHNA; CDR2 reads YSLEER. Germline trimming cut 2 bases from V and 9 bases from J; bases unmatched to any gene: 8. This CDR3 spans 15 amino acids. The authors' processing: Amplified reference gene primers provided the basis for estimating nucleated cell counts. Assay used: immunoSEQ multiplex PCR; TCRdb lists only in-frame clones, some missing. D and trimming were read from the DNA, whereas the V and J calls and clone size are those reported in that table. The repertoire consists of under 250,000 clones, with more than 75% occurring once and the leading ten covering under 2%. This receptor was obtained from a woman aged 60-70 years who had recovered from COVID-19. The sequenced material came from peripheral blood. The J gene is TRBJ2-1, the V gene TRBV4-3; 9 bases line up with TRBD2. CDR3 nucleotide sequence: TGCGCCAGCAGCCAAATGAGCGGGGGGTTTAGTGAGCAGTTCTTC. Residues: CASSQMSGGFSEQFF.